This T cell receptor (beta chain) derives from a study of T cells after yellow fever vaccination. For this clonotype: Antigen: not known.

Study-level points and caveats: CD4 and CD8 compartments shared a small share of clonotypes. Subsequent to the booster, the majority of primary-vaccination clones reappeared (around 97% CD4, 88% CD8). Weaker overall was a secondary response that nonetheless peaked faster, on day 5 versus 15.

MiXCR was run by TCRdb on the 5' RACE reads, yielding one entry per CDR3 protein. The sample includes about 180,000 distinct CDR3 sequences, approximately 6% seen only once; the top ten take less than 3.5%. The sample here was CD4+ T cells sorted from PBMCs, taken on the day of the first yellow fever vaccination. The receptor was isolated from a man younger than 35 who received the YFV17D yellow fever vaccine.

The CDR3, as DNA: TGTGCCAGCGTCACCGGTGGGGGTCAAGAGACCCAGTACTTC. This encodes CASVTGGGQETQYF. The gene calls are TRBV6-2 or TRBV6-3 and TRBJ2-5, with D perhaps being TRBD1 or TRBD2 (5 bases each). The CDR3 loop spans 14 amino acids. Trimming removed 8 bases from V and 2 bases from J, with 15 bases in between. Germline CDR1 is MNHEY and CDR2 is SVGEGT.